The T cell receptor (beta chain) under discussion was sequenced for a study of shared clonotypes between healthy human individuals. Researchers ran the assay at a deep level. Sequencing used immunoSEQ multiplex PCR; TCRdb keeps in-frame clones, though not all of them. The sample carries 2,100,000 or so clones, around 95% recorded once. Looked up from germline, CDR1 is SGHRS and CDR2 is YFSETQ. The V and J ends lost 0 bases and 4 bases, in that order; junction bases with no gene match: 4. The CDR3 length is 16 residues. Sequencing was done on a sample of naive CD4+ T cells sorted from blood. Subset reported: CD45RA+ positively selected. The TCR originated in a man younger than 35 in good health. The V call is TRBV5-1, the J call TRBJ2-1, with TRBD1 matching 10 bases. In DNA, the CDR3 is TGCGCCAGCAGCTTGGGAACGGACAGGGGGTACAATGAGCAGTTCTTC. It encodes CASSLGTDRGYNEQFF.